The 11 T cell receptor beta chains listed next were all sequenced from one sample in a study of blood T cell repertoires in COVID-19. Profiling relied on immunoSEQ multiplex PCR, and the TCRdb table lists in-frame clones only, not all of them. There are about 170,000 clones in the sample; about 80% occur only once, and approximately 21% lies in the top ten. Sequencing was carried out using peripheral blood. These receptors all stem from a woman over 75 with acute or convalescent COVID-19.

V and J are TRBV2 and TRBJ1-1; D is perhaps TRBD1 (6 bases). V lost 4 bases and J lost 1, with 7 bases in between. Germline CDR1 SNHLY, CDR2 FYNNEI. The CDR3 covers 13 residues. In DNA, the CDR3 is TGTGCCAGCAGTGGGGACAAGAACACTGAAGCTTTCTTT. Translating it yields CASSGDKNTEAFF.

The chain joins TRBV5-1 to TRBJ2-5, with 9 bases fitting TRBD1. V shed 0 bases and J 4 bases; nucleotides not matched to a gene: 7. CDR1 SGHRS and CDR2 YFSETQ come from the germline V gene. The CDR3 contains 16 residues. The CDR3 spells CASSLAGQGAGETQYF. CDR3 sequence (DNA): TGCGCCAGCAGCTTGGCGGGACAGGGAGCGGGAGAGACCCAGTACTTC.

J is TRBJ1-3 and V is TRBV7-2, with 8 bases that match TRBD1. With 2 bases clipped from V and 1 base from J, the junction kept 13 bases outside the gene matches. CDR3 length: 19 residues. Germline CDR1 and CDR2: SGHTA and FQGNSA. Written as DNA, the CDR3 is TGTGCCAGCAGCTTAAATGCAGGGGGCTCCTCATCATCTGGAAACACCATATATTTT. Translating gives CASSLNAGGSSSSGNTIYF.

The rearrangement uses TRBV5-1 and TRBJ2-7; 10 bases agree with TRBD2. V lost 5 bases, J lost 3 bases, and 5 bases stayed unmatched. The CDR3 sequence is 14 residues long. The germline V gene encodes CDR1 SGHRS and CDR2 YFSETQ. The CDR3 region has the DNA TGCGCCAGCAGTAAAATAGCGGGGGGCTACGAGCAGTACTTC. Protein product: CASSKIAGGYEQYF.

The J gene is TRBJ1-6, the V gene TRBV5-1, with TRBD1 matching 10 bases. Germline V gene data show CDR1 as SGHRS and CDR2 as YFSETQ. There are 15 residues in the CDR3. J lost 6 bases, V lost 5 bases, and 5 bases had no gene match. The CDR3 nucleotides read TGCGCCAGCAGGACAGGGGGCTGGGGTAATTCACCCCTCCACTTT. Protein: CASRTGGWGNSPLHF.

This clone has a single count. The J gene is TRBJ1-5, the V gene TRBV3-1 (or the pseudogene TRBV3-2); 7 nucleotides agree with TRBD1. J lost 6 bases, V lost 5 bases, and 7 bases had no gene match. The CDR3 has 14 amino acids. CDR1 is LGHDT and CDR2 is YNNKEL in the germline V gene (reference sequence). The chain's CDR3 is CASSFTGVGQPQHF. The DNA of the CDR3 is TGTGCCAGCAGCTTCACAGGGGTCGGTCAGCCCCAGCATTTT.

The chain carries TRBV11-2 and TRBJ2-5; 9 bases are shared with TRBD2. Germline trimming cut 5 bases from V and 4 bases from J; bases unmatched to any gene: 8. The CDR3 runs 15 residues. Germline CDR1 reads SGHAT; CDR2 reads FQNNGV. In DNA form, the CDR3 reads TGTGCCAGCAGCCTTCTACGAGCGGGAGGAGAGACCCAGTACTTC. This encodes CASSLLRAGGETQYF.

The chain joins TRBV19 to TRBJ1-5; weak D call: TRBD1 (6 bases). Germline assignment: CDR1 LNHDA and CDR2 SQIVND (reference sequence). The CDR3 covers 14 residues. V was trimmed by 6 bases and J by 3 bases, leaving 12 bases between them. CDR3 protein: CASRSTGYNQPQHF. The CDR3 region has the DNA TGTGCCAGTAGGTCCACAGGGTACAATCAGCCCCAGCATTTT.

In this sample, this clone turned up a few times. The gene calls are TRBV19 and TRBJ2-1; 10 bases match TRBD2. CDR3 size: 17 residues. The germline gives CDR1 LNHDA, CDR2 SQIVND (reference sequence). V was pared by 2 bases and J by 4 bases, with 8 bases of the junction left unmatched. CDR3 loop: CASSIKLAGLRYNEQFF. CDR3 nucleotides: TGTGCCAGTAGTATAAAACTAGCGGGACTCCGGTACAATGAGCAGTTCTTC. The variable domain in full, with the rest retrieved from reference TRBV19 and TRBJ2-1, is DGGITQSPKYLFRKEGQNVTLSCEQNLNHDAMYWYRQDPGQGLRLIYYSQIVNDFQKGDIAEGYSVSREKKESFPLTVTSAQKNPTAFYLCASSIKLAGLRYNEQFFGPGTRLTVL.

The chain joins TRBV5-4 to TRBJ1-2; D not resolved. The CDR3 has 11 residues. V was shortened by 0 bases and J by 7 bases, with 4 bases between the two germline ends. Germline lookup yields CDR1 SGHNT and CDR2 YYREEE (reference sequence). As DNA, the CDR3 is TGTGCCAGCAGCTTGGCGGGTGGCTACACCTTC. This codes for CASSLAGGYTF. The full variable domain, rest sourced from reference TRBV5-4 and TRBJ1-2, is ETGVTQSPTHLIKTRGQQVTLRCSSQSGHNTVSWYQQALGQGPQFIFQYYREEENGRGNFPPRFSGLQFPNYSSELNVNALELDDSALYLCASSLAGGYTFGSGTRLTVV.

This clone was counted once. The chain is built from TRBV3-1 (or the pseudogene TRBV3-2) and TRBJ2-3; the match to TRBD2 covers 7 bases. The J segment lost 4 bases and the V segment lost 0 bases, leaving 10 bases of the junction unmatched. The CDR3 is 17 amino acids. The V gene's germline CDR1 is LGHDT and CDR2 YNNKEL (reference sequence). DNA of the CDR3: TGTGCCAGCAGCCAAGATCTTGCGGTGGGAGGGGCAGATACGCAGTATTTT. It is translated as CASSQDLAVGGADTQYF.